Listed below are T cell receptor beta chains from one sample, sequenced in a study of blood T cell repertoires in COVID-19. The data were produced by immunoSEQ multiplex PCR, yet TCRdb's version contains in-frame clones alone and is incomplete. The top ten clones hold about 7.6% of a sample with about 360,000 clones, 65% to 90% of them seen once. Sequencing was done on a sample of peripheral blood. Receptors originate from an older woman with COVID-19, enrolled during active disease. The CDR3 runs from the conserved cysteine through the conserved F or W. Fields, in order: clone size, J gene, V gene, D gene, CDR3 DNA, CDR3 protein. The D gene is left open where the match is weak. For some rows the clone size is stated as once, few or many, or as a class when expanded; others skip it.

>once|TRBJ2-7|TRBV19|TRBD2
TGTGCCAGTACGAGAGCGGGGGGCCGCAGCTACGAGCAGTACTTC
CASTRAGGRSYEQYF
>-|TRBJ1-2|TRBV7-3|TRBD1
TGTGCCAGCAGCTCCGCCGGACAGGGCCCCCTAAATGGCTACACCTTC
CASSSAGQGPLNGYTF
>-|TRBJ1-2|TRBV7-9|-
TGTGCCAGCAGCCGCGAGACAGGCCCAACCCAACATGGCTACACCTTC
CASSRETGPTQHGYTF
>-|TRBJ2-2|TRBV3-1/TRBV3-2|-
TGTGCCAGCAGCCAAGTTAGACTCCGGAGGGCGTCAGACACCGGGGAGCTGTTTTTT
CASSQVRLRRASDTGELFF
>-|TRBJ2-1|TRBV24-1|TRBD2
TGTGCCACCTCGGGAAGCAGGGAGGGCTACAATGAGCAGTTCTTC
CATSGSREGYNEQFF
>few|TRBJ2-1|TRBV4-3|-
TGCGCCAGCAGCCGCACTATCGGGACTCTCAATGAGCAGTTCTTC
CASSRTIGTLNEQFF
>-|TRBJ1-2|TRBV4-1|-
TGCGCCAGCAGTCGTCAGGGGCAAGGGTATGGCTACACCTTC
CASSRQGQGYGYTF
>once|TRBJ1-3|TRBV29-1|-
TGCAGCGCCCAGGCTGGGACACTCGTCGGAAACACCATATATTTT
CSAQAGTLVGNTIYF
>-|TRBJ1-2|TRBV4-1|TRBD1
TGCGCCAGCAGCCATCTAAGCCGGGACAGGGGGCGAGATGGCTACACCTTC
CASSHLSRDRGRDGYTF
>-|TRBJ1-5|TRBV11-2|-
TGTGCCAGCAGCCAAGGGATCGGGGGGGGCACTCAGCCCCAGCATTTT
CASSQGIGGGTQPQHF
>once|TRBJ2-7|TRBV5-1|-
TGCGCCAGCAGCTTGGTGACATCCGAGCAGTACTTC
CASSLVTSEQYF
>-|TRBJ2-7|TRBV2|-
TGTGCCAGCAGTGAACTGGGCCCGAGCTCCTACGAGCAGTACTTC
CASSELGPSSYEQYF
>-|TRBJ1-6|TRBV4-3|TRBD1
TGCGCCAGCAGCCAAGATGCGACAGGGGGATATTCACCCCTCCACTTT
CASSQDATGGYSPLHF
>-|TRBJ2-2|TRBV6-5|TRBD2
TGTGCCAGCAGTTCTAGCGGGGGGGCGTCCGGGGAGCTGTTTTTT
CASSSSGGASGELFF
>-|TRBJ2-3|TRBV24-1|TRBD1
TGTGCCACCAGTGGCCCGACCGGGACAGGGGTGGCAGATACGCAGTATTTT
CATSGPTGTGVADTQYF
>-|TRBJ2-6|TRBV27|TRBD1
TGTGCCAGCAGTTGGGACAGGGGGGCTGGGGCCAACGTCCTGACTTTC
CASSWDRGAGANVLTF
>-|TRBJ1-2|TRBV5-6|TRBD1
TGTGCCAGCAGCTTGGAGGGCGGACAGGAAAACTATGGCTACACCTTC
CASSLEGGQENYGYTF
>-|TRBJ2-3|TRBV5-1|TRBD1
TGCGCCAGCAGCTTGACGTTTACGGGACAGGGCACAGATACGCAGTATTTT
CASSLTFTGQGTDTQYF
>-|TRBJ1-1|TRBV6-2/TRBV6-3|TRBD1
TGTGCCAGCAGTCCCGGTAGCTACTCGACAGGGTACACTGAAGCTTTCTTT
CASSPGSYSTGYTEAFF
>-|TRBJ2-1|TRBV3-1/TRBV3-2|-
TGTGCCAGCAGCCAAGTGAGGAATGAGCAGTTCTTC
CASSQVRNEQFF
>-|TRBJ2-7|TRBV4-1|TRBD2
TGCGCCAGCAGCCAAGTCCCCGGGGCCATAGCGGGGGCCCGCTACGAGCAGTACTTC
CASSQVPGAIAGARYEQYF
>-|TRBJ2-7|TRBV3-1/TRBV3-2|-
TGTGCCAGCAGCCGACAGTGGCAGGGCGGCGAGCAGTACTTC
CASSRQWQGGEQYF
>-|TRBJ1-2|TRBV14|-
TGTGCCAGCAGCCTTGATCCAGGAGGAGATGGCTACACCTTC
CASSLDPGGDGYTF
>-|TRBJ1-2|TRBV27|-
TGTGCCAGCAGTTCCGGGGGCTATGGCTACACCTTC
CASSSGGYGYTF
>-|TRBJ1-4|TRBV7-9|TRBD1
TGTGCCAGCAGCTTAAGCAGGGGGCAGCGAGAAAAACTGTTTTTT
CASSLSRGQREKLFF
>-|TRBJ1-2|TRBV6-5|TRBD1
TGTGCCAGCAGTTACTCAACAGGGGGCGCATATGGCTACACCTTC
CASSYSTGGAYGYTF
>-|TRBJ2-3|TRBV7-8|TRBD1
TGTGCCAGCAGCCCGAAGACAGGGGTGGACACAGATACGCAGTATTTT
CASSPKTGVDTDTQYF
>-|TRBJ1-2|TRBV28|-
TGTGCCAGCAGTTTATCTTGGGACTTCTCCCGGAGAAATGGCTACACCTTC
CASSLSWDFSRRNGYTF
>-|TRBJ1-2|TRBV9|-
TGTGCCAGCAGCGTAGATGCGGGCGCTGCTAACTATGGCTACACCTTC
CASSVDAGAANYGYTF
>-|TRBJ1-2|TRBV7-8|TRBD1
TGTGCCAGCAGCACCCGGACAGGGGGCCCCCATGGCTACACCTTC
CASSTRTGGPHGYTF
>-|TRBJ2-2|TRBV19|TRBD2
TGTGCCAGTAGTAGTAGCGGGGGCCGCGTCACCGGGGAGCTGTTTTTT
CASSSSGGRVTGELFF